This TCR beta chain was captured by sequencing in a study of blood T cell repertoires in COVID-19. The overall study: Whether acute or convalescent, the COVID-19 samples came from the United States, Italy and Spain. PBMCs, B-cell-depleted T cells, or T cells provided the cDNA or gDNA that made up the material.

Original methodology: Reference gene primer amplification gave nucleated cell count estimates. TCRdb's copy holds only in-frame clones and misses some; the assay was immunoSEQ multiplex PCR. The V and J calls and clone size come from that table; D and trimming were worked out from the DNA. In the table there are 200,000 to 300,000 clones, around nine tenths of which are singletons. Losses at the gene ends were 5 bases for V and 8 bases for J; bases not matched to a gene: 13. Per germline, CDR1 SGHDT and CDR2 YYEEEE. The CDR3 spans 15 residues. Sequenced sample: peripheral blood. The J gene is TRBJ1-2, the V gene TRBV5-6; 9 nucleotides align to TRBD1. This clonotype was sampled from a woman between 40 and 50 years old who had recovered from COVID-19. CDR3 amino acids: CASRPPGQGSRGYTF. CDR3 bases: TGTGCCAGCAGACCGCCGGGACAGGGTTCTAGGGGCTACACCTTC.